The 5 T cell receptor beta chains below come from one sample, sequenced in a study of T cells of healthy individuals. TCRdb used MiXCR to reprocess the 5' RACE reads, holding one entry per CDR3 protein. Here the sample spans some 39,000 distinct CDR3 sequences, 3.5% to 5.5% being singletons. These receptors came from a human donor in good health.

In its sample, this clonotype was seen many times. V gene TRBV4-1 combines with J gene TRBJ2-3; D gene unclear. Germline V gives CDR1 MGHRA, CDR2 YSYEKL. Trimming removed 3 bases from V and 4 bases from J, with 8 bases in between. The CDR3 loop spans 13 amino acids. CDR3 protein: CASSHTESDTQYF. As DNA, the CDR3 is TGCGCCAGCAGCCACACGGAATCAGATACGCAGTATTTT.

This clonotype has a count of ten or more. CDR3 residues: CASSYLRTGKSLNEQFF. The CDR3 coding sequence is TGTGCCAGCAGCTACCTTAGGACAGGGAAATCTCTAAATGAGCAGTTCTTC. The rearrangement joins TRBV6-2 or TRBV6-3 to TRBJ2-1; 8 bases are shared with TRBD1. The junction had 17 bases not matched to a gene; V was cut back by 6 bases and J by 7 bases. This CDR3 is built from 17 residues. Germline V CDR1 and CDR2: MNHEY, SVGEGT.

This clonotype was found a few times. The chain joins TRBV24-1 to TRBJ2-1, with a tentative D call TRBD1 (6 bases). This CDR3 comprises 16 residues. The V gene's germline CDR1 is KGHDR and CDR2 SFDVKD. V dropped 5 bases and J dropped 0 bases, with 13 bases sitting between them. The CDR3 coding sequence is TGTGCCACCAGTGGTTTCCGGGACAACTCCTACAATGAGCAGTTCTTC. It yields the protein CATSGFRDNSYNEQFF.

A few counts support this clonotype. The V gene is TRBV7-8, the J gene TRBJ2-5, with a possible D match to TRBD2 (5 bases). V lost 8 bases to trimming and J lost 3 bases, with 13 bases between them. CDR3 size: 13 residues. Germline CDR1 is SGHVS and CDR2 is FQNEAQ. As DNA, the CDR3 is TGTGCCAGCGGGGAGAAGCCCGAAGAGACCCAGTACTTC. Amino acid sequence: CASGEKPEETQYF.

The chain has TRBV27 and TRBJ1-2; no reliable D call. Trimming cost V 0 bases and J 4 bases, with 9 bases left between them. Germline V CDR1 and CDR2: MNHEY, SMNVEV (reference sequence). This CDR3 has 14 amino acids. CDR3 protein: CASSLSQNTYGYTF. Here the CDR3 DNA reads TGTGCCAGCAGTTTATCTCAGAATACCTATGGCTACACCTTC.